The rows below give T cell receptor beta chains drawn from one sample of a study of T cells in Graves' hyperthyroidism and ophthalmopathy. TCRdb used MiXCR to reprocess the multiplex PCR reads, holding one entry per CDR3 protein. The table includes about 620,000 distinct CDR3 sequences, about 16% detected once. The sequenced sample consisted of blood. The receptors were sampled from a woman aged 25 to 39 with Graves' hyperthyroidism. The CDR3 runs from the conserved cysteine through the conserved F or W. Fields, in order: J gene, D gene, clone size, V gene, CDR3 protein, CDR3 DNA. A D gene is named only where the DNA matches it firmly. Clone size appears in some rows only: once, few, many, or a class for an expanded clone.

J gene: TRBJ2-5
D gene: NA
clone size: NA
V gene: TRBV12-3/TRBV12-4
CDR3 protein: CASRTGGTQYF
CDR3 DNA: TGTGCCAGCCGGACCGGTGGGACCCAGTACTTC

J gene: TRBJ1-3
D gene: TRBD1
clone size: few
V gene: TRBV29-1
CDR3 protein: CSAERDSSGNTIYF
CDR3 DNA: TGCAGCGCCGAGAGGGACAGCTCTGGAAACACCATATATTTT

J gene: TRBJ1-1
D gene: TRBD1
clone size: NA
V gene: TRBV11-2
CDR3 protein: CASSLGRGHTEAFF
CDR3 DNA: TGTGCCAGCAGCTTAGGCAGGGGGCACACTGAAGCTTTCTTT

J gene: TRBJ1-5
D gene: NA
clone size: NA
V gene: TRBV6-6
CDR3 protein: CASSYSGKDQPQHF
CDR3 DNA: TGTGCCAGCAGTTATTCTGGGAAGGATCAGCCCCAGCATTTT

J gene: TRBJ2-7
D gene: TRBD1
clone size: NA
V gene: TRBV11-2
CDR3 protein: CASSLAPRGHSYEQYF
CDR3 DNA: TGTGCCAGCAGCTTGGCCCCCAGGGGGCATTCCTACGAGCAGTACTTC

J gene: TRBJ2-7
D gene: TRBD1
clone size: NA
V gene: TRBV7-8
CDR3 protein: CASRTGGDEQYF
CDR3 DNA: TGTGCCTCTCGGACAGGGGGCGACGAGCAGTACTTC

J gene: TRBJ1-1
D gene: NA
clone size: NA
V gene: TRBV6-1
CDR3 protein: CASKSGGLNTEAFF
CDR3 DNA: TGTGCCAGCAAATCCGGGGGGCTGAACACTGAAGCTTTCTTT

J gene: TRBJ2-2
D gene: NA
clone size: many
V gene: TRBV2
CDR3 protein: CASSQVPDENTGELFF
CDR3 DNA: TGTGCCAGCAGTCAGGTCCCGGACGAGAACACCGGGGAGCTGTTTTTT

J gene: TRBJ2-7
D gene: NA
clone size: NA
V gene: TRBV28
CDR3 protein: CASSFGLAIYEQYF
CDR3 DNA: TGTGCCAGCAGTTTTGGGCTAGCGATCTACGAGCAGTACTTC

J gene: TRBJ2-1
D gene: NA
clone size: few
V gene: TRBV9
CDR3 protein: CASSVVGGSMEQFF
CDR3 DNA: TGTGCCAGCAGCGTAGTAGGGGGATCGATGGAGCAGTTCTTC

J gene: TRBJ2-1
D gene: TRBD2
clone size: NA
V gene: TRBV20-1
CDR3 protein: CSATTSGIKNEQFF
CDR3 DNA: TGCAGTGCTACGACTAGCGGAATAAAAAATGAGCAGTTCTTC

J gene: TRBJ2-2
D gene: NA
clone size: NA
V gene: TRBV7-3
CDR3 protein: CASTFVANTGELFF
CDR3 DNA: TGTGCCAGCACCTTCGTCGCGAACACCGGGGAGCTGTTTTTT

J gene: TRBJ2-1
D gene: NA
clone size: NA
V gene: TRBV28
CDR3 protein: CASSSRSWGMNYNEQFF
CDR3 DNA: TGTGCCAGCAGTTCCCGTAGCTGGGGTATGAACTACAATGAGCAGTTCTTC

J gene: TRBJ1-1
D gene: NA
clone size: many
V gene: TRBV28
CDR3 protein: CASTAKVTEAFF
CDR3 DNA: TGTGCCAGCACCGCCAAGGTCACTGAAGCTTTCTTT

J gene: TRBJ2-7
D gene: TRBD2
clone size: many
V gene: TRBV2
CDR3 protein: CASSQTGLAGPRQYF
CDR3 DNA: TGTGCCAGCAGTCAAACGGGACTAGCGGGACCTCGGCAGTACTTC

J gene: TRBJ2-5
D gene: TRBD2
clone size: few
V gene: TRBV19
CDR3 protein: CASSAVAGGETQYF
CDR3 DNA: TGTGCCAGTAGTGCAGTAGCGGGAGGAGAGACCCAGTACTTC

J gene: TRBJ2-7
D gene: TRBD1
clone size: many
V gene: TRBV28
CDR3 protein: CASRLGRGPAYEQYF
CDR3 DNA: TGTGCCAGCAGACTCGGAAGGGGGCCAGCCTACGAGCAGTACTTC

J gene: TRBJ2-3
D gene: NA
clone size: NA
V gene: TRBV19
CDR3 protein: CASRSEYGSRADTQYF
CDR3 DNA: TGTGCCAGTAGATCTGAGTATGGCTCGCGGGCAGATACGCAGTATTTT

J gene: TRBJ2-3
D gene: NA
clone size: many
V gene: TRBV6-1
CDR3 protein: CASTWTPTDTQYF
CDR3 DNA: TGTGCCAGCACCTGGACTCCCACAGATACGCAGTATTTT

J gene: TRBJ1-6
D gene: NA
clone size: NA
V gene: TRBV20-1
CDR3 protein: CSAPRTGYNSPLHF
CDR3 DNA: TGCAGTGCCCCCAGAACGGGGTATAATTCACCCCTCCACTTT

J gene: TRBJ1-5
D gene: NA
clone size: many
V gene: TRBV2
CDR3 protein: CASSVGRQGKEVNNQPQHF
CDR3 DNA: TGTGCCAGCAGTGTCGGGCGGCAGGGGAAAGAAGTAAACAATCAGCCCCAGCATTTT

J gene: TRBJ2-2
D gene: NA
clone size: NA
V gene: TRBV30
CDR3 protein: CAWSVRGWNGELFF
CDR3 DNA: TGTGCCTGGAGTGTAAGGGGGTGGAACGGGGAGCTGTTTTTT

J gene: TRBJ2-3
D gene: TRBD2
clone size: many
V gene: TRBV30
CDR3 protein: CAWSTGLGGDTQYF
CDR3 DNA: TGTGCCTGGAGTACGGGACTAGGGGGGGATACGCAGTATTTT

J gene: TRBJ2-7
D gene: TRBD1
clone size: few
V gene: TRBV5-1
CDR3 protein: CASSPRQGSPYEQYF
CDR3 DNA: TGCGCCAGCAGCCCCCGACAGGGGTCCCCCTACGAGCAGTACTTC

J gene: TRBJ2-3
D gene: TRBD2
clone size: many
V gene: TRBV28
CDR3 protein: CASRGTSGRASTDTQYF
CDR3 DNA: TGTGCCAGCAGGGGGACTAGCGGGAGGGCTAGCACAGATACGCAGTATTTT

J gene: TRBJ2-1
D gene: TRBD2
clone size: NA
V gene: TRBV11-2
CDR3 protein: CAGSPRGSSYNEQFF
CDR3 DNA: TGTGCCGGCAGCCCGCGGGGGAGCTCCTACAATGAGCAGTTCTTC

J gene: TRBJ1-1
D gene: TRBD1
clone size: NA
V gene: TRBV24-1
CDR3 protein: CATKTKRDRGCSTEAFF
CDR3 DNA: TGTGCCACCAAGACCAAAAGGGACAGGGGCTGTAGCACTGAAGCTTTCTTT

J gene: TRBJ2-7
D gene: TRBD1
clone size: NA
V gene: TRBV12-5
CDR3 protein: CASGPPGGALEQYF
CDR3 DNA: TGTGCTAGTGGTCCCCCAGGGGGAGCGCTGGAGCAGTACTTC

J gene: TRBJ1-2
D gene: NA
clone size: many
V gene: TRBV27
CDR3 protein: CASSYRENYGYTF
CDR3 DNA: TGTGCCAGCAGTTACAGGGAGAACTATGGCTACACCTTC

J gene: TRBJ2-3
D gene: NA
clone size: NA
V gene: TRBV20-1
CDR3 protein: CSARASRGSTDTQYF
CDR3 DNA: TGCAGTGCTAGAGCTAGTCGGGGTTCCACAGATACGCAGTATTTT

J gene: TRBJ2-5
D gene: TRBD1
clone size: NA
V gene: TRBV20-1
CDR3 protein: CSARHGTAQETQYF
CDR3 DNA: TGCAGTGCTAGACATGGGACAGCTCAAGAGACCCAGTACTTC

J gene: TRBJ2-7
D gene: NA
clone size: many
V gene: TRBV28
CDR3 protein: CASSTPTGQNGVYEQYF
CDR3 DNA: TGTGCCAGCAGTACCCCGACAGGTCAAAACGGGGTCTACGAGCAGTACTTC

J gene: TRBJ2-7
D gene: NA
clone size: NA
V gene: TRBV19
CDR3 protein: CASSEGRYGNPPRDEQYF
CDR3 DNA: TGTGCCAGTAGTGAGGGGCGTTACGGTAATCCGCCTCGGGACGAGCAGTACTTC

J gene: TRBJ2-7
D gene: TRBD1
clone size: many
V gene: TRBV27
CDR3 protein: CASRPRQGGTYEQYF
CDR3 DNA: TGTGCCAGCAGACCCCGACAGGGTGGAACCTACGAGCAGTACTTC

J gene: TRBJ2-1
D gene: TRBD1
clone size: many
V gene: TRBV28
CDR3 protein: CASSLGLGQGNNEQFF
CDR3 DNA: TGTGCCAGCAGTTTAGGCCTCGGACAGGGAAACAATGAGCAGTTCTTC